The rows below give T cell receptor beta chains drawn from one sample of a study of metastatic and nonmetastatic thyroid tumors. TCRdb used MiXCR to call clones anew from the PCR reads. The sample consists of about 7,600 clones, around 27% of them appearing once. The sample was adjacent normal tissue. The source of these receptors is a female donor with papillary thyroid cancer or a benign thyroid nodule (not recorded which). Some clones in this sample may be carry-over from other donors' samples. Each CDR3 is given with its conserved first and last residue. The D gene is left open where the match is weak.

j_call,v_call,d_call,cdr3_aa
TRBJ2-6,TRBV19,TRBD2,CATSKGLTGAKVLTF
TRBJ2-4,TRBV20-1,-,CSASSGDIAKNIQYF
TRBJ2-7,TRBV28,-,CASSSENSPYEQYF
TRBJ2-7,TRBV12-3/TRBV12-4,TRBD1,CASSKGGQHYEQYF
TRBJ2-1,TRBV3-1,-,CASSNSYNEQSF
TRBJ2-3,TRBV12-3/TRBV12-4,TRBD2,CASSSYSGRNRGNTQYF
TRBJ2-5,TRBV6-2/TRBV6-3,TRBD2,CASSYLGSGAVF
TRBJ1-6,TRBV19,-,CASSISGQLNSPLHF
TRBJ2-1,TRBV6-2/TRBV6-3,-,CASSYSARGNEQFF
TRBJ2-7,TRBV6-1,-,CANKGQRGCEQYF
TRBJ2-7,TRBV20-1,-,CSAMIRVEQYF
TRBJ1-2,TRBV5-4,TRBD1,CASSVGTASYYGYTF
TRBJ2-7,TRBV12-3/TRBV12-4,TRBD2,CASGGLAGGPVNIFHYEQYF
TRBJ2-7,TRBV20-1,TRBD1,CSASTGTALYEQYF
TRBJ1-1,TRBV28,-,CASSLFYSGLNTEAFF
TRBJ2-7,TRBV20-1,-,CSPQEGGQYF
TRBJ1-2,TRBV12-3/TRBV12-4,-,CASSSGGYGYTF
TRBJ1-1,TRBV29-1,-,CSATQGPRGNTEAFF
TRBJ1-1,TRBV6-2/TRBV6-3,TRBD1,CASSYPGQVSAESLF
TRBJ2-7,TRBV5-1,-,CASSLAGNSYEQYF
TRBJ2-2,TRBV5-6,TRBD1,CASSWDRNTGELFF
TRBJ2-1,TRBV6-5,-,CASSYPSVNSYNEQFF
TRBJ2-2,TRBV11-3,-,CASSLGFPTGELFF
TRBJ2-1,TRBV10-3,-,CAISPWSGLNNEQFF
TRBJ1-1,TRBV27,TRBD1,CASSVTGGFTEAFF
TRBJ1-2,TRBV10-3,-,CAIKEAGPYGYTF
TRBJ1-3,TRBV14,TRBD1,CASSQRGQRNTIYF
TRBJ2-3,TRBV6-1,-,CASTKKATSTDTHYF
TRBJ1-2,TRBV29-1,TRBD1,CSVDTGDYNYGYTF
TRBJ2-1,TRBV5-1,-,CASSLEGGSSYNEQFF
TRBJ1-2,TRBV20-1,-,CSARDPGGLNYGYTF
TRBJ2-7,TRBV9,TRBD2,CASSPGLAGGHEQYF
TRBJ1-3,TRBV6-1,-,CASRPQASGNTIYF
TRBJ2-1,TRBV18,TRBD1,CASSTGQGAALGLEFF
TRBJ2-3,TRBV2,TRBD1,CASSTGDTTDTQYF
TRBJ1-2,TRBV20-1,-,CSYRRDYGYTF
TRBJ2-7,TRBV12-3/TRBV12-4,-,CASSRGGVDEQYF
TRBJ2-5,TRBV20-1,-,CIGDTEETLYF
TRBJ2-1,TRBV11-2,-,CASSPTGNEQFF
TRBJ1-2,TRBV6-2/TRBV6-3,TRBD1,CASSWTGGYGYTF